This passage covers 12 T cell receptor beta chains from one sample sequenced in a study of control samples from healthy donors and cancer patients. TCRdb's copy holds only in-frame clones and misses some; the assay was immunoSEQ multiplex PCR. The sample records 100,000 to 150,000 clones, just under 90% being singletons. The material sequenced was blood. Receptors originate from a young man in good health.

This clone has a count of ten or more. The chain uses TRBV12-3 or TRBV12-4 and TRBJ2-7, with a weak D call TRBD1 (6 bases). V lost 5 bases and J lost 4, with 9 bases in between. This CDR3 region has 12 residues. The CDR3 DNA sequence: TGTGCCAGCAGTCCTGACAGGTACGAGCAGTACTTC. Encoded protein: CASSPDRYEQYF.

The chain combines TRBV28 with TRBJ1-2; D is ambiguous. The V end lost 7 bases, the J end lost 5 bases, and 17 bases lay between the germline ends. Germline V CDR1 and CDR2: MDHEN, SYDVKM. The CDR3 totals 14 residues. The CDR3 nucleotides read TGTGCCAGCAAGGACGGGCAGAGTTTTTATGGCTACACCTTC. It yields the protein CASKDGQSFYGYTF.

The chain links TRBV28 to TRBJ1-3; D is unresolved. This CDR3 is built from 17 residues. The V end was cut by 5 bases, the J end by 0 bases, with 17 bases between. In germline, CDR1 is MDHEN, CDR2 SYDVKM. The CDR3 sequence is CASSTHGPISSGNTIYF. CDR3 in DNA: TGTGCCAGCAGTACACACGGCCCGATCTCCTCTGGAAACACCATATATTTT.

The gene calls are TRBV29-1 and TRBJ1-5; D may be TRBD1 (5 bases). This CDR3 comprises 15 residues. Germline CDR1 is SQVTM and CDR2 is ANQGSEA. Trimming took 7 bases from V and 3 from J, leaving 19 bases between them. CDR3 coding DNA: TGCAGCGCCTCAAAGGGGCAGGGATACAATCAGCCCCAGCATTTT. This encodes CSASKGQGYNQPQHF.

The chain couples TRBV27 to TRBJ2-5; the match to TRBD1 covers 8 bases. Unmatched junction bases numbered 7, after V lost 5 bases and J lost 5 bases. The V gene's germline CDR1 is MNHEY and CDR2 SMNVEV (reference sequence). CDR3 length: 14 amino acids. In nucleotides, the CDR3 is TGTGCCAGCAGTCAGGGGGCGTCCCCTGAGACCCAGTACTTC. Protein: CASSQGASPETQYF.

This clone has a single count. The chain uses TRBV25-1 and TRBJ1-6; weak D call: TRBD1 (6 bases). The germline V gene encodes CDR1 MGHDK and CDR2 SYGVNS. The CDR3 spans 16 residues. Trimming left V 0 bases short and J 6 bases short, with 12 bases between. CDR3 DNA sequence: TGTGCCAGCAGTGAATATTGGGGGCCATTTAATTCACCCCTCCACTTT. This translates into CASSEYWGPFNSPLHF.

The genes are TRBV19 and TRBJ1-5; D remains ambiguous. There are 14 residues in the CDR3. V shed 3 bases and J shed 9 bases, with 15 bases lying between them. Germline assignment: CDR1 LNHDA and CDR2 SQIVND (reference sequence). The CDR3 sequence: CASSITMGLGPQHF. As DNA, the CDR3 is TGTGCCAGTAGTATCACAATGGGTCTCGGGCCCCAGCATTTT.

This chain connects TRBV5-1 to TRBJ1-4; 9 bases fit TRBD1. The ends lost 4 bases at V and 6 bases at J; junction bases unmatched: 4. The V gene's germline CDR1 is SGHRS and CDR2 YFSETQ. This CDR3 is 14 amino acids long. CDR3 DNA: TGCGCCAGCAGCCCAGGACAGGGGTATGAAAAACTGTTTTTT. Translation: CASSPGQGYEKLFF. Variable domain in full (rest from reference TRBV5-1 and TRBJ1-4): KAGVTQTPRYLIKTRGQQVTLSCSPISGHRSVSWYQQTPGQGLQFLFEYFSETQRNKGNFPGRFSGRQFSNSRSEMNVSTLELGDSALYLCASSPGQGYEKLFFGSGTQLSVL.

The V call is TRBV14, the J call TRBJ1-1; D unclear. The CDR3 has 12 residues. V gave up 1 base and J gave up 7 bases, with 7 bases separating them. Germline CDR1 and CDR2: SGHDN and FVKESK. The CDR3 nucleotides read TGTGCCAGCAGCCAAGGAAGGCTTGAAGCTTTCTTT. Its protein is CASSQGRLEAFF.

The V call is TRBV3-1 (or the pseudogene TRBV3-2), the J call TRBJ1-1; D remains ambiguous. The V and J ends lost 3 bases and 5 bases respectively, with 10 bases between them. The CDR3 is 13 residues long. Germline V gives CDR1 LGHDT, CDR2 YNNKEL (reference sequence). The CDR3 coding sequence is TGTGCCAGCAGCCAGGGAAGATATACTGAAGCTTTCTTT. Protein sequence: CASSQGRYTEAFF.

J is TRBJ1-1 and V is TRBV19; no definite D call. CDR1 LNHDA and CDR2 SQIVND come from the germline V gene (reference sequence). CDR3 length: 12 residues. V dropped 6 bases and J dropped 3 bases, with 8 bases sitting between them. This chain's CDR3 is CASRDRDTEAFF. CDR3 DNA sequence: TGTGCCAGTAGGGACCGAGACACTGAAGCTTTCTTT.

The genes are TRBV2 and TRBJ1-4, with a possible D match to TRBD1 (5 bases). The CDR3 consists of 13 residues. V lost 5 bases to trimming and J lost 8 bases, with 12 bases between them. The germline V gene has CDR1 SNHLY and CDR2 FYNNEI. This chain's CDR3 is CASSPLEGEKLFF. CDR3 in DNA: TGTGCCAGCAGTCCTTTAGAGGGGGAAAAACTGTTTTTT.